The sequence of this T cell receptor (beta chain) was determined in a study of T cells after yellow fever vaccination (dated by TCRdb to about 2019). Looking at the study overall: Libraries from fractions with low cell numbers were prepared with the SMART-Seq v4 Ultra Low Input RNA kit. Bulk TCR alpha and beta repertoires were sequenced longitudinally to track T-cell clones before and after primary and booster YFV17D yellow fever vaccination. Two healthy male donors, one aged 18 to 30 and one aged 30 to 40 years, were included in the cohort. Blood was collected at multiple timepoints before and after primary and secondary immunization, and bulk PBMC replicates and cell subsets were isolated.

CDR1 and CDR2, per the germline V gene, are MNHNS and SASEGT. There are 14 amino acids in the CDR3, from cysteine to phenylalanine inclusive. Only CDR3 DNA remains: 42 bases, in frame from the first base. A distance of 11 bases separates the germline ends of V and J, which lose 6 bases and 2 bases respectively. In regard to this clonotype: What this receptor recognizes is not known. No much larger clone is present one base from it, and per-base qualities are unavailable.

The reads were generated on an Illumina NovaSeq 6000. TCR cDNA was synthesized by 5'RACE template switching, which introduced a universal primer site and unique molecular identifiers. Priming for cDNA synthesis came from both the TCR alpha and TCR beta constant segments. Library amplification used two PCR steps, and the second PCR step added sample barcodes and sequencing adapters. Libraries were sequenced on Illumina HiSeq 2500 (2x100 bp) or NovaSeq (2x150 bp). In the original analysis: Demultiplexing of reads and collapsing into UMI consensus sequences were performed with MIGEC, and V(D)J alignment was carried out with MiXCR. Using edgeR on replicate PBMC samples, clonotypes were called vaccine-responding if FDR was below 0.01 and the log2 fold change was above 5 up to day 15. Each bulk clonotype was labeled CD4 or CD8 based on which sequenced repertoire, CD4 or CD8, contained the clonotype at higher abundance. TCRdb cleaned the public reads at Q25 with fastp, built clones with MiXCR and kept in-frame beta chains. Rows with a matching CDR3 protein are joined into one entry that keeps the most common DNA and genes. It is TCRdb's table, rather than the study itself, that gives the V and J calls and clone size. For this sample the table gives hundreds of thousands of distinct CDR3 sequences, of which roughly a sixth were detected only once. Around 17% of the sample belongs to the ten largest clones.

This specimen's treatment or condition label, per the study, means: live attenuated yellow fever vaccine strain. Two biological replicates of bulk PBMCs were collected at each blood-draw timepoint. A standard Ficoll-Paque protocol was used to isolate PBMCs from peripheral blood. TriZol was used to extract RNA from bulk PBMCs, CD4 and CD8 fractions, and dextramer-positive and dextramer-negative fractions. Results the study describes overall, beyond this receptor: Because abundant contaminating clonotypes from the bulk population could be contained in FACS-sorted repertoires, computational filtering was required. A small share of clonotypes was detected in both CD4 and CD8 compartments, with the overlap likely arising from convergent recombination. The study included only two donors, which limits how far the findings can be generalized. Most clones expanded after primary vaccination were re-detected after the booster (almost 98% of CD4 and roughly 85% of CD8), suggesting broad memory maintenance. The secondary T-cell response was weaker than the primary response but faster, peaking on day 5 instead of day 15.

This clonotype was obtained from a man between 18 and 29 years old who received the YFV17D yellow fever vaccine. The V and J genes are TRBV6-1 and TRBJ1-3; 5 matching bases give a weak D call of TRBD1. Sequences were derived from PBMCs, sampled before the yellow fever booster vaccination. CDR3 loop: CASSAPRAGNTIYF. The nucleotide sequence reads as follows: TGTGCCAGCAGCGCCCCCAGGGCTGGAAACACCATATATTTT.